These 9 T cell receptor beta chains were all obtained from the same sample, sequenced in a study of response to subunit inactivated influenza vaccine. MiXCR was run by TCRdb on the RT-PCR reads, yielding one entry per CDR3 protein. The sample records fewer than 750,000 distinct CDR3 sequences, 14% being singletons. The sample here was PBMCs from blood, taken 11 to 12 days after vaccination. These receptors originate from a man aged 45-65 years who received an inactivated influenza vaccine.

Only a few counts were recorded for this clonotype. V gene TRBV10-3 combines with J gene TRBJ2-2; 12 bases map to TRBD2. V dropped 6 bases and J dropped 0; count of bases not matched to a gene: 5. The CDR3 loop spans 17 amino acids. In germline, CDR1 is ENHRY, CDR2 SYGVKD. The CDR3, as DNA: TGTGCCATCAGCGTGACTAGCGGGAGTACGAACACCGGGGAGCTGTTTTTT. Translation gives CAISVTSGSTNTGELFF.

In its sample, this clonotype was seen a few times. The J gene is TRBJ1-2, the V gene TRBV6-5; 8 bases are a match to TRBD1. The CDR3 length is 14 residues. Losses at the gene ends were 2 bases for V and 11 bases for J; bases not matched to a gene: 10. The germline V gene has CDR1 MNHEY and CDR2 SVGAGI. DNA for the CDR3: TGTGCCAGCAGTTACCAAGCAGGGGGCTGGAGATACACCTTC. It is translated as CASSYQAGGWRYTF.

This clonotype showed up just once. This chain links TRBV7-7 with TRBJ2-7; D unresolved. CDR1 SSHAT and CDR2 FNYEAQ come from the germline V gene (reference sequence). The CDR3 runs to 13 residues. CDR3: CANSLEFSYEQYF. CDR3 nucleotides: TGTGCTAACAGCTTAGAGTTCTCCTACGAGCAGTACTTC.

This clonotype turned up a few times. J is TRBJ2-2 and V is TRBV28; D is unresolved. This CDR3 contains 13 residues. Germline assignment: CDR1 MDHEN and CDR2 SYDVKM. Between the trimmed V and J ends, which lost 7 bases and 6 bases, there was a span of 12 bases. In DNA form, the CDR3 reads TGTGCCAGCACCAGGAGCTCTTCCGGGGAGCTGTTTTTT. Protein sequence: CASTRSSSGELFF.

This clonotype was recorded a few times. The chain combines TRBV7-2 with TRBJ1-5; D may be TRBD1 (6 bases). Germline assignment: CDR1 SGHTA and CDR2 FQGNSA. The CDR3 runs 14 residues. The V end lost 3 bases, the J end lost 9 bases, and 15 bases lay between the germline ends. In DNA, the CDR3 is TGTGCCAGCAGCTTTGGACGGGACAATGGGCCCCAGCATTTT. It is translated as CASSFGRDNGPQHF.

This clonotype was detected only a few times. The chain has TRBV24-1 and TRBJ2-7; TRBD1 matches at 7 bases. Trimming at V came to 4 bases and at J to 5 bases, leaving 10 bases not matched to a gene. Germline V gene sequence: CDR1 KGHDR, CDR2 SFDVKD. CDR3 length: 15 amino acids. The CDR3 reads CATSEGDSGFHEQYF. The CDR3 DNA reads TGTGCCACCAGTGAGGGGGACAGCGGATTCCACGAGCAGTACTTC.

The rearrangement links TRBV3-1 to TRBJ2-1; maybe TRBD2 (6 bases). Germline CDR1 and CDR2: LGHDT and YNNKEL (reference sequence). The CDR3 length is 17 residues. V was trimmed by 0 bases and J by 7 bases, leaving 19 bases between them. In nucleotides, the CDR3 is TGTGCCAGCAGCCAAGATCCGGCGGGAACCGGACGGAATGAGCAGTTCTTC. Translating gives CASSQDPAGTGRNEQFF.

V gene TRBV14 combines with J gene TRBJ2-7; 7 nucleotides line up with TRBD1. J gave up 0 bases and V 3 bases, and 5 bases lay outside the gene matches. CDR3 size: 15 residues. Germline CDR1 reads SGHDN; CDR2 reads FVKESK. CDR3 sequence reads: CASSQGWTGSYEQYF. The CDR3 region has the DNA TGTGCCAGCAGCCAGGGGTGGACAGGCTCCTACGAGCAGTACTTC.

A few counts support this clonotype. The chain carries TRBV20-1 and TRBJ2-5, with TRBD1 matching 7 bases. Germline CDR1 is DFQATT and CDR2 is SNEGSKA (reference sequence). The ends lost 3 bases at V and 4 bases at J; junction bases unmatched: 8. The CDR3 contains 14 residues. The chain's CDR3 is CSARGTQGSETQYF. The CDR3 nucleotides are TGCAGTGCTAGGGGGACACAGGGGTCAGAGACCCAGTACTTC.